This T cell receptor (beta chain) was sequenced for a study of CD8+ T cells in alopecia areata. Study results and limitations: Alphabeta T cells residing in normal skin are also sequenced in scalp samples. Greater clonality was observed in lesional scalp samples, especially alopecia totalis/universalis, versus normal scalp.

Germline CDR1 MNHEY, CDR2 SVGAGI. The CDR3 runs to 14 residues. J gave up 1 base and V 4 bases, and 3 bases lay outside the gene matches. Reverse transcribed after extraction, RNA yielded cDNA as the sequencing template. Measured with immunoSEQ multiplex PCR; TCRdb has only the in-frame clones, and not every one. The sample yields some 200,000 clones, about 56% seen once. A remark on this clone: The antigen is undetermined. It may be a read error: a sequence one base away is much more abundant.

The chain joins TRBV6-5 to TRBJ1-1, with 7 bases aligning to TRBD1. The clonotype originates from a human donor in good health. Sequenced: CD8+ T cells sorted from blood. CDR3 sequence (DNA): TGTGCCAGCAGTTTCGGGACAGCGAACACTGAAGCTTTCTTT. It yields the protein CASSFGTANTEAFF.